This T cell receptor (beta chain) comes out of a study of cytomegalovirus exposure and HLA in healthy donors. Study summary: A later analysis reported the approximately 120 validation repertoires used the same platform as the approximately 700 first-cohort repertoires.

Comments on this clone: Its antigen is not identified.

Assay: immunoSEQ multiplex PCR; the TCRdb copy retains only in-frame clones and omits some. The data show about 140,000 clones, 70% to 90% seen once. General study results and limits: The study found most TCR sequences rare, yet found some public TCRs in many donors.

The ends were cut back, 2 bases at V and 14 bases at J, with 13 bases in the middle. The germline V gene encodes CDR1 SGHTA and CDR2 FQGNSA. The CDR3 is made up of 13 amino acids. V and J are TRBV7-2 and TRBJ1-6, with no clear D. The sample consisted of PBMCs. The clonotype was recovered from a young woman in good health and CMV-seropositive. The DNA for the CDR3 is TGTGCCAGCAGCTTATTGGAGGGTGGGGCCCTCCACTTT. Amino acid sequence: CASSLLEGGALHF.